Reported below is one T cell receptor beta chain. This table comes from immunoSEQ multiplex PCR, and its TCRdb copy is limited to in-frame clones, with some not included. The repertoire holds under 250,000 clones, with around 86% as singletons. Germline V lookup: CDR1 MNHEY, CDR2 SMNVEV (reference sequence). This CDR3 has 13 residues. The junction had 8 bases not matched to a gene; V was cut back by 5 bases and J by 7 bases. The data originate from a study of blood T cell repertoires in COVID-19. Study details: COVID-19 samples from acute and convalescent phases originated in the United States, Italy and Spain. T cells, B-cell-depleted T cells, or PBMCs provided the cDNA or gDNA that served as material.

Material for sequencing was peripheral blood. This chain uses TRBV27 with TRBJ2-7; 7 bases match TRBD1. The clonotype originates from a man aged 55 to 70 who had recovered from COVID-19. CDR3 nucleotide sequence: TGTGCCAGCAGTCTGGACAGGTTGGGGGAGCAGTACTTC. It is translated as CASSLDRLGEQYF.